Below are 17 T cell receptor beta chains sequenced from a single sample in a study of T-cell reconstitution after alpha-beta-depleted transplantation in children. Unique molecular identifiers were built into the TCRbeta library. MiXCR, applied by TCRdb to the PCR reads, yields one record per CDR3 protein. In the table there are 250,000 to 300,000 distinct CDR3 sequences, around 10% of which are singletons. The sample in question was PBMCs, obtained before TCRalphabeta/CD19-depleted stem cell transplant. The origin of the receptors is a boy less than two years old with acute myeloid leukemia, due to receive a stem cell transplant.

Ten or more counts support this clonotype. V gene TRBV20-1 combines with J gene TRBJ2-5; 9 bases are a match to TRBD2. CDR3 length: 15 residues. Germline V gene data show CDR1 as DFQATT and CDR2 as SNEGSKA (reference sequence). V gave up 1 base and J gave up 5 bases; unmatched junction bases: 8. The CDR3 here is CSARVARGGAETQYF. The CDR3 region has the DNA TGCAGTGCTAGAGTTGCTCGCGGGGGGGCGGAGACCCAGTACTTC.

This clonotype appeared many times. V and J are TRBV4-3 and TRBJ2-3; 9 nucleotides agree with TRBD1. J lost 4 bases, V lost 0 bases, and 11 bases had no gene match. Germline CDR1 is LGHNA and CDR2 is YSLEER. This CDR3 region has 18 residues. The CDR3, as DNA: TGCGCCAGCAGCCAAGATGGGACCCGGGACAGGGACGCAGATACGCAGTATTTT. Protein sequence: CASSQDGTRDRDADTQYF.

This clonotype showed up many times. This chain connects TRBV12-3 or TRBV12-4 to TRBJ2-7; weak D call: TRBD2 (6 bases). The CDR3 is made up of 11 amino acids. Trimming shortened V by 3 bases and J by 7 bases, and 7 bases separated the two germline ends. The CDR3 DNA is TGTGCCAGCAGTTTTGGGAGGGAGCAGTACTTC. It translates to CASSFGREQYF.

There are many counts of this clonotype. V is TRBV5-4 and J is TRBJ1-6, with 7 bases that match TRBD1. Germline trimming cut 3 bases from V and 10 bases from J; bases unmatched to any gene: 7. There are 14 residues in the CDR3. Germline V gene lookup returns CDR1 SGHNT and CDR2 YYREEE (reference sequence). The CDR3 coding sequence is TGTGCCAGCAGCTCACAGGGGTTCGGGTCACCCCTCCACTTT. As protein: CASSSQGFGSPLHF.

This clonotype was observed at least ten times. This sequence joins TRBV12-3 or TRBV12-4 and TRBJ1-4, with a weak D call TRBD1 (6 bases). This CDR3 has 16 residues. V shed 3 bases and J shed 3 bases, with 14 bases lying between them. The CDR3: CASSFEGYRANEKLFF. DNA for the CDR3: TGTGCCAGCAGTTTTGAAGGGTACAGGGCTAATGAAAAACTGTTTTTT.

This clonotype was observed at least ten times. The chain has TRBV20-1 and TRBJ2-1, with D perhaps matching TRBD2 (6 bases). V was cut by 6 bases and J by 0 bases, with 18 bases left in between. This CDR3 comprises 16 residues. CDR1 and CDR2 (germline): DFQATT, SNEGSKA (reference sequence). Here the CDR3 DNA reads TGCAGTGCAGGACCTTCAGGGAGGAGCTCCTACAATGAGCAGTTCTTC. The encoded protein is CSAGPSGRSSYNEQFF.

This clonotype has ten or more counts. V is TRBV4-3 and J is TRBJ2-5; weak D call: TRBD1 (6 bases). The CDR3 is made up of 15 amino acids. Trimming cost V 4 bases and J 1 base, with 13 bases left between them. Germline V lookup: CDR1 LGHNA, CDR2 YSLEER. The CDR3 region is CASSLSGQLQETQYF. CDR3 nucleotides: TGCGCCAGCAGCCTATCTGGACAGCTCCAAGAGACCCAGTACTTC.

This clonotype was seen at least ten times. V usage is TRBV20-1 and J usage is TRBJ2-5; 13 nucleotides align to TRBD2. Unmatched junction bases numbered 9, after V lost 6 bases and J lost 2 bases. The germline gives CDR1 DFQATT, CDR2 SNEGSKA (reference sequence). The CDR3 is made up of 16 amino acids. The CDR3 spells CSAESGLAGDQETQYF. DNA for the CDR3: TGCAGTGCCGAATCCGGACTAGCGGGGGATCAAGAGACCCAGTACTTC.

This clonotype has more than one count but fewer than ten. V is TRBV6-5 and J is TRBJ2-5; D tentatively fits TRBD1 or TRBD2 (5 bases each). The V end lost 0 bases, the J end lost 1 base, and 9 bases lay between the germline ends. Germline-derived CDR1 and CDR2 are MNHEY and SVGAGI. The CDR3 sequence is 15 residues long. CDR3 nucleotides: TGTGCCAGCAGTTACTCGAGGGACGGCCAAGAGACCCAGTACTTC. It yields the protein CASSYSRDGQETQYF.

This clonotype was counted ten times or more. The chain couples TRBV12-3 or TRBV12-4 to TRBJ2-1; possibly TRBD1 for D (5 bases). Trimming pared 3 bases from V and 4 bases from J, leaving 13 bases between. The CDR3 runs 15 residues. DNA for the CDR3: TGTGCCAGCAGTTTTAGCAGGGAACCTTACAATGAGCAGTTCTTC. Amino acids: CASSFSREPYNEQFF.

A word on this clonotype: One end of the junction is discordant with germline, which a read error may explain. The chain employs TRBV6-2 or TRBV6-3 and TRBJ2-1; 9 positions agree with TRBD1. CDR1 and CDR2 (germline): MNHEY, SVGEGT. The CDR3 is 16 amino acids. CDR3 loop: CASSSLGTGSRDDQFF. The CDR3 DNA is TGTGCCAGCAGTTCCCTAGGGACAGGGAGCCGAGATGATCAGTTCTTC.

This clonotype was found many times. The chain uses TRBV20-1 and TRBJ2-1; 14 bases line up with TRBD2. Losses at the gene ends were 5 bases for V and 8 bases for J; bases not matched to a gene: 11. Germline V gene sequence: CDR1 DFQATT, CDR2 SNEGSKA (reference sequence). This CDR3 is built from 16 residues. CDR3 nucleotide sequence: TGCAGTGCTCCTAGACTAGCGGGGGGGCTGAGGGATGAGCAGTTCTTC. This gives the protein CSAPRLAGGLRDEQFF.

The table lists this clonotype with many counts. V usage is TRBV29-1 and J usage is TRBJ1-1; D is ambiguous. The germline gives CDR1 SQVTM, CDR2 ANQGSEA. CDR3 length: 13 residues. V was shortened by 4 bases and J by 4 bases, with 13 bases between the two germline ends. In nucleotides, the CDR3 is TGCAGCGTTGGGACGGGGTGGGGCACTGAAGCTTTCTTT. This translates into CSVGTGWGTEAFF.

In this sample, this clonotype turned up many times. The chain employs TRBV29-1 and TRBJ2-5; possible D gene TRBD2, 7 bases. The CDR3 loop spans 14 amino acids. V shed 7 bases and J shed 5 bases, with 20 bases lying between them. Germline-derived CDR1 and CDR2 are SQVTM and ANQGSEA. The CDR3 sequence is CSAVKGGRRETQYF. DNA of the CDR3: TGCAGCGCAGTAAAGGGGGGGCGGCGGGAGACCCAGTACTTC.

This clonotype turned up a few times. The V call is TRBV6-1, the J call TRBJ1-5; maybe TRBD1 (5 bases). Germline assignment: CDR1 MNHNS and CDR2 SASEGT. CDR3 length: 14 residues. The germline V and J ends were trimmed by 10 bases and 5 bases, with 18 bases remaining between them. The CDR3 DNA is TGTGCCACATCTTTTGGGGGGTGGGATCAGCCCCAGCATTTT. Its translation is CATSFGGWDQPQHF.

Notes on this clonotype: This sequence may be a read error, since a much larger clone differs from it by one base. The chain is built from TRBV7-6 and TRBJ2-3; 8 bases align to TRBD2. Germline-derived CDR1 and CDR2 are SGHVS and FNYEAQ. The CDR3 totals 15 residues. CDR3 residues: CSSSGSGVARDTQYF. The CDR3 DNA is TGTTCCAGCAGCGGTAGCGGGGTGGCGAGGGATACGCAGTATTTT.

This clonotype was recorded at least ten times. The chain couples TRBV3-1 to TRBJ1-2; unclear D gene. Per the germline V gene, CDR1 is LGHDT and CDR2 is YNNKEL (reference sequence). CDR3 length: 11 amino acids. V lost 3 bases and J lost 13, with 12 bases in between. The CDR3, as DNA: TGTGCCAGCAGCCAGGTCGGCGCCCTCACCTTC. This sequence encodes CASSQVGALTF.